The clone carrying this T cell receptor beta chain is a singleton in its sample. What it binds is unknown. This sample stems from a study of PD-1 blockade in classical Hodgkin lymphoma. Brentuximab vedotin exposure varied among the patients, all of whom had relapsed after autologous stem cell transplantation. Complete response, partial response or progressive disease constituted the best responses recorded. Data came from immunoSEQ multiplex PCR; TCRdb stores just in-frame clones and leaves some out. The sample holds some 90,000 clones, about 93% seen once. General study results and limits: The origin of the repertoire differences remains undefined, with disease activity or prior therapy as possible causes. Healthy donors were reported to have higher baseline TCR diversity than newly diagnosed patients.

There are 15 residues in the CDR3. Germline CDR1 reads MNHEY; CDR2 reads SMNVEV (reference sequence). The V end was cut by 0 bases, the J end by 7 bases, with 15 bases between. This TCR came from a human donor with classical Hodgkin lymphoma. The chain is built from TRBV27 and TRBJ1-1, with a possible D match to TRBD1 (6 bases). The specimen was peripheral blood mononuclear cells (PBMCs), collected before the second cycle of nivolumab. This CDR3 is CASSLSRGASFEAFF. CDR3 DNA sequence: TGTGCCAGCAGTTTATCCCGGGGGGCATCCTTTGAAGCTTTCTTT.